A selection of T cell receptor beta chains follows, all from one sample in a study of T cell responses to AZD1222 COVID-19 vaccine. The method was immunoSEQ multiplex PCR; TCRdb's version includes in-frame clones alone and lacks a portion of them. This sample has some 64,000 clones; about 90% occur once, and the top ten carry approximately 15%. The starting material was peripheral blood, obtained on day 0 of AZD1222 vaccination. The source is an adult in good health. Each CDR3 is given without its conserved first and last residue. Each record gives: CDR3 length, D gene, J gene, V gene, CDR3 protein. The D gene is left open where the match is weak.

14 TRBD1 TRBJ2-5 TRBV9 ASSLGGTGGEETQY
12 NA TRBJ1-6 TRBV7-3 ASSVGPNGRPLH
13 TRBD1 TRBJ1-4 TRBV6-6 ASRKSQGAREKLF
12 TRBD1 TRBJ2-5 TRBV5-1 ASSPGTGRETQY
11 NA TRBJ2-7 TRBV2 ASSGTYYYEQY
16 TRBD2 TRBJ2-1 TRBV7-3 ASSLTAMEGLAVNEQF
13 NA TRBJ2-4 TRBV6-5 ASTATDIAKNIQY
15 TRBD2 TRBJ2-7 TRBV7-8 ASSSPETSGSTYEQY
14 NA TRBJ2-7 TRBV28 ASSRTPIRRPYEQY
12 NA TRBJ1-1 TRBV10-1 ASSPGQSNTEAF
8 NA TRBJ2-5 TRBV3-1/TRBV3-2 ASSRETQY
10 NA TRBJ1-5 TRBV6-6 ASTKGDQPQH
12 TRBD1 TRBJ1-5 TRBV19 ASYPIGGGQPQH
14 TRBD2 TRBJ2-7 TRBV6-5 ASSYSNRGGTYEQY
13 NA TRBJ1-6 TRBV28 ASSPTGGHNSPLH
13 TRBD2 TRBJ2-1 TRBV9 ASSVVGGSVNEQF
13 TRBD1 TRBJ2-1 TRBV3-1/TRBV3-2 ASTSHGTGDNEQF
16 TRBD1 TRBJ2-2 TRBV5-1 ASSLALGQGAVTGELF
11 NA TRBJ2-7 TRBV7-9 ASKLSPGGEQY
16 NA TRBJ2-5 TRBV7-9 ASSLRPRWGSSLETQY
13 NA TRBJ1-1 TRBV29-1 SVDDSGAANTEAF
11 NA TRBJ1-6 TRBV5-4 ASSVGPPSPLH
10 NA TRBJ1-1 TRBV6-5 ASSRGNTEAF
14 NA TRBJ1-6 TRBV30 AWRDTGLSYNSPLH
13 TRBD1 TRBJ1-2 TRBV6-5 ASSKPGQGDYGYT
12 NA TRBJ2-7 TRBV5-1 ASSSFWDNGEQY
12 NA TRBJ1-5 TRBV7-8 ASSYTELNQPQH
12 NA TRBJ1-1 TRBV25-1 ASSPYKGNTEAF
10 NA TRBJ1-1 TRBV11-1 ASSFRGSEAF
14 TRBD1 TRBJ1-3 TRBV6-6 ASSYSSRGSGNTIY
13 NA TRBJ1-1 TRBV6-5 ASSSTGPAGTEAF
15 TRBD1 TRBJ2-3 TRBV7-9 ASSSLPGQGAADTQY
13 NA TRBJ1-5 TRBV7-8 ASTKSRVSNQPQH
13 TRBD1 TRBJ2-1 TRBV5-1 ASSLGTGRDNEQF
12 NA TRBJ1-2 TRBV29-1 SVVTGSNNYGYT
7 NA TRBJ2-5 TRBV27 ARKETQY
13 NA TRBJ2-7 TRBV27 ASSLAEGYGYEQY
10 NA TRBJ2-2 TRBV12-3/TRBV12-4 ASSHHTGELF
13 NA TRBJ1-2 TRBV4-2 ASSQDFGQTQGYT
14 TRBD1 TRBJ1-3 TRBV4-1 ASSQGDRAPGNTIY
14 NA TRBJ1-5 TRBV19 ASSITGNRGNQPQH
12 NA TRBJ1-2 TRBV21-1 ASSNRRQGGGYT
14 TRBD2 TRBJ2-5 TRBV5-1 ASSLNGGVEVETQY
14 NA TRBJ2-2 TRBV7-9 ASILGGQIYTGELF
14 TRBD2 TRBJ2-5 TRBV11-2 ASSFAWAGVGETQY
11 NA TRBJ2-2 TRBV18 ASSPDLGGELF
13 NA TRBJ1-2 TRBV5-5 ASSLEPGARGGYT
14 NA TRBJ1-2 TRBV6-2/TRBV6-3 ASSLRDEGPYYGYT
13 NA TRBJ2-7 TRBV7-9 ASSLGQGPLYEQY
13 NA TRBJ2-3 TRBV7-3 ASSLTGASTDTQY
14 NA TRBJ1-4 TRBV4-3 ASSQSRWAGNEKLF
12 TRBD1 TRBJ1-4 TRBV5-1 ASSLQGANEKLF
13 NA TRBJ1-1 TRBV9 ASSVAGSGATEAF
12 NA TRBJ1-6 TRBV3-1/TRBV3-2 ASSQGGNNSPLH
9 NA TRBJ2-1 TRBV28 ASWANNEQF
12 NA TRBJ1-3 TRBV19 ASSSGFSGNTIY
13 NA TRBJ1-1 TRBV11-2 ASSFPLTANTEAF
12 NA TRBJ1-4 TRBV29-1 SVEDRVGNEKLF
12 NA TRBJ1-5 TRBV6-5 ASSYSTGAQPQH
11 NA TRBJ1-2 TRBV6-5 ASRPLTTNGYT